One and the same sample provided the 25 T cell receptor beta chains below, sequenced in a study of blood T cell repertoires in COVID-19. Profiling relied on immunoSEQ multiplex PCR, and the TCRdb table lists in-frame clones only, not all of them. The sample records about 190,000 clones, 70% to 90% being singletons. Sequences were obtained from peripheral blood. These receptors came from a human donor in a cohort sampled during active COVID-19.

The V and J genes are TRBV29-1 and TRBJ2-7, with 9 bases matching TRBD2. Germline V lookup: CDR1 SQVTM, CDR2 ANQGSEA. The CDR3 consists of 13 residues. V lost 5 bases to trimming and J lost 4 bases; unmatched junction nucleotides: 6. CDR3 sequence reads: CSVRLAGPYEQYF. The CDR3 DNA reads TGCAGCGTTCGGCTAGCGGGGCCTTACGAGCAGTACTTC.

This rearrangement joins TRBV9 to TRBJ2-7; TRBD2 aligns across 8 bases. V dropped 4 bases and J dropped 0; count of bases not matched to a gene: 15. CDR3 length: 18 amino acids. Germline V gene data show CDR1 as SGDLS and CDR2 as YYNGEE. The CDR3 bases are TGTGCCAGCAGCCCACCCCCTTTGACCGGGACTAGCTCCTACGAGCAGTACTTC. It yields the protein CASSPPPLTGTSSYEQYF.

The chain carries TRBV12-3 or TRBV12-4 and TRBJ1-1; D gene uncertain. V was shortened by 8 bases and J by 3 bases, with 13 bases between the two germline ends. The CDR3 consists of 13 residues. CDR3 sequence: CASSRISDTEAFF. In DNA form, the CDR3 reads TGTGCCAGCTCCCGCATATCGGACACTGAAGCTTTCTTT.

V is TRBV18 and J is TRBJ1-2, with D perhaps TRBD1 (6 bases). Germline CDR1 reads KGHSH; CDR2 reads LQKENI. Trimming took 5 bases from V and 1 from J, leaving 8 bases between them. There are 13 residues in the CDR3. The CDR3 DNA is TGTGCCAGCTCAGAGGACAGTAACTATGGCTACACCTTC. This translates into CASSEDSNYGYTF.

The genes are TRBV4-2 and TRBJ2-7; a weak D match, TRBD1 (6 bases). This CDR3 is 15 amino acids long. Per the germline V gene, CDR1 is LGHNA and CDR2 is YNFKEQ. Trimming took 0 bases from V and 2 from J, leaving 11 bases between them. In DNA, the CDR3 is TGTGCCAGCAGCCAAGAGGAGAGGGGGACCTACGAGCAGTACTTC. Its translation is CASSQEERGTYEQYF.

This clone was observed once. This rearrangement joins TRBV19 to TRBJ2-7; D gene unclear. The V end was cut by 0 bases, the J end by 7 bases, with 16 bases between. There are 15 residues in the CDR3. Germline V lookup: CDR1 LNHDA, CDR2 SQIVND (reference sequence). CDR3 bases: TGTGCCAGTAGTATAGACAGATCTGGCATACTAGAGCAGTACTTC. This codes for CASSIDRSGILEQYF.

The V gene is TRBV29-1, the J gene TRBJ1-1, with D perhaps TRBD1 (6 bases). CDR1 SQVTM and CDR2 ANQGSEA come from the germline V gene. There are 15 residues in the CDR3. The ends were cut back, 2 bases at V and 1 base at J, with 14 bases in the middle. This CDR3 is CSVESPGHRNTEAFF. CDR3 in DNA: TGCAGCGTTGAATCCCCGGGACACCGGAACACTGAAGCTTTCTTT.

This chain links TRBV18 with TRBJ2-5; D is possibly TRBD2 (6 bases). The CDR3 has 13 amino acids. The V end was cut by 4 bases, the J end by 3 bases, with 9 bases between. The germline gives CDR1 KGHSH, CDR2 LQKENI. The CDR3 nucleotides are TGTGCCAGCTCACGGGGAGGAAAAGAGACCCAGTACTTC. Protein product: CASSRGGKETQYF.

The rearrangement uses TRBV6-5 and TRBJ2-5; TRBD1 matches 7 bases. V trimming: 1 base; J trimming: 2 bases; junction bases outside the gene matches: 7. The CDR3 consists of 16 residues. Germline CDR1 is MNHEY and CDR2 is SVGAGI. CDR3 amino acids: CASSYLGGGGQETQYF. CDR3 coding DNA: TGTGCCAGCAGTTACTTAGGGGGCGGTGGGCAAGAGACCCAGTACTTC.

The chain employs TRBV2 and TRBJ2-2; the match to TRBD2 covers 11 bases. V was clipped by 10 bases and J by 2 bases; unmatched bases: 6. CDR1 SNHLY and CDR2 FYNNEI come from the germline V gene. This CDR3 is built from 15 residues. CDR3 loop: CANGGTSGNTGELFF. The CDR3 DNA is TGTGCCAACGGCGGGACTAGCGGAAACACCGGGGAGCTGTTTTTT.

The V and J genes are TRBV25-1 and TRBJ2-4, with D perhaps TRBD2 (7 bases). The CDR3 length is 14 residues. The V end lost 3 bases, the J end lost 5 bases, and 11 bases lay between the germline ends. Per the germline V gene, CDR1 is MGHDK and CDR2 is SYGVNS. CDR3 region: CASSETGGQNIQYF. CDR3 DNA sequence: TGTGCCAGCAGTGAGACGGGGGGCCAAAACATTCAGTACTTC.

This rearrangement joins TRBV7-2 to TRBJ1-3, with no clear D. The CDR3 length is 15 residues. Germline loops: CDR1 SGHTA, CDR2 FQGNSA. V lost 6 bases and J 0 bases, leaving 12 bases between the germline ends. This chain's CDR3 is CASRSGPYSGNTIYF. The CDR3 nucleotides are TGTGCCAGCAGAAGCGGACCGTACTCTGGAAACACCATATATTTT. Complete variable domain (other parts from reference TRBV7-2 and TRBJ1-3): GAGVSQSPSNKVTEKGKDVELRCDPISGHTALYWYRQSLGQGLEFLIYFQGNSAPDKSGLPSDRFSAERTGGSVSTLTIQRTQQEDSAVYLCASRSGPYSGNTIYFGEGSWLTVV.

The CDR3 DNA reads TGCGCCTCCAACCCGGGACTAGCGGGAGCGCTGCAGTTCTTC. Translated, it gives CASNPGLAGALQFF. The chain combines TRBV10-2 with TRBJ2-1; 14 nucleotides align to TRBD2. Trimming cost V 11 bases and J 12 bases; bases outside gene matches: 12. Germline values: CDR1 WSHSY, CDR2 SAAADI. The CDR3 consists of 14 residues.

The V and J genes are TRBV28 and TRBJ2-7; possibly TRBD1 for D (5 bases). This CDR3 is 15 amino acids long. Germline CDR1 and CDR2: MDHEN and SYDVKM. Trimming removed 2 bases at V and 2 bases at J, with 13 bases between. The CDR3 DNA reads as TGTGCCAGCAGTTTAAAGACAGCCGGAGCCTACGAGCAGTACTTC. Its translation is CASSLKTAGAYEQYF.

The CDR3 DNA follows: TGTGCCAGCAGCTGGGGACTAGCGGGAATCAATGAGCAGTTCTTC. Its translation: CASSWGLAGINEQFF. This chain uses TRBV7-8 with TRBJ2-1; TRBD2 matches at 13 bases. Germline loops: CDR1 SGHVS, CDR2 FQNEAQ. Losses at the gene ends were 4 bases for V and 6 bases for J; bases not matched to a gene: 3. The CDR3 contains 15 residues.

DNA of the CDR3: TGCAGCGTTAAGGGGGTAAGGAGCACAGATACGCAGTATTTT. This codes for CSVKGVRSTDTQYF. The rearrangement links TRBV29-1 to TRBJ2-3; D might be TRBD1 (6 bases). Per the germline V gene, CDR1 is SQVTM and CDR2 is ANQGSEA. V was pared by 5 bases and J by 0 bases, with 12 bases between. This CDR3 is built from 14 residues.

CDR3 loop: CASSFRGGMETQYF. The CDR3 bases are TGTGCCAGCAGCTTCCGGGGCGGGATGGAGACCCAGTACTTC. The rearrangement joins TRBV13 to TRBJ2-5, with D possibly TRBD2 on 6 matching bases. CDR3 length: 14 amino acids. V lost 3 bases to trimming and J lost 5 bases, with 13 bases between them. Germline lookup yields CDR1 PRHDT and CDR2 FYEKMQ (reference sequence).

The genes are TRBV19 and TRBJ1-5, with D unresolved. Germline-derived CDR1 and CDR2 are LNHDA and SQIVND (reference sequence). The CDR3 spans 16 residues. The ends were cut back, 6 bases at V and 1 base at J, with 16 bases in the middle. CDR3 loop: CASSLSGVRSNQPQHF. In DNA form, the CDR3 reads TGTGCCAGTAGCCTATCCGGGGTTAGGAGCAATCAGCCCCAGCATTTT.

The V and J genes are TRBV30 and TRBJ2-2; no clear D gene. The V and J ends lost 4 bases and 4 bases respectively, with 10 bases between them. The CDR3 sequence is 13 residues long. Germline CDR1 and CDR2: GTSNPN and SVGIG (reference sequence). CDR3 bases: TGTGCCTGGACAGGATTTGGCACCGGGGAGCTGTTTTTT. Residues: CAWTGFGTGELFF.

In this sample, this clone turned up a few times. V and J are TRBV11-2 and TRBJ1-2; the match to TRBD1 covers 8 bases. With 2 bases clipped from V and 7 bases from J, the junction kept 6 bases outside the gene matches. The CDR3 has 14 residues. The germline CDR1 and CDR2 sequences are SGHAT and FQNNGV. Written as DNA, the CDR3 is TGTGCCAGCAGCTTACGCCAGGGGGCAGGTGGCTACACCTTC. Protein: CASSLRQGAGGYTF.

This chain links TRBV15 with TRBJ1-1, with TRBD1 identical over 8 bases. V shed 1 base and J 6 bases; nucleotides not matched to a gene: 4. The CDR3 is 14 amino acids. The germline V gene has CDR1 LNHNV and CDR2 YYDKDF (reference sequence). The CDR3, as DNA: TGTGCCACCAGCAGAGGGCAGGGGGCAGCTGAAGCTTTCTTT. It is translated as CATSRGQGAAEAFF.

The chain couples TRBV24-1 to TRBJ2-3, with unresolved D. This CDR3 spans 15 amino acids. Between the trimmed V and J ends, which lost 6 bases and 2 bases, there was a span of 14 bases. CDR1 is KGHDR and CDR2 is SFDVKD in the germline V gene. In nucleotides, the CDR3 is TGTGCCACCAGTTCCTCCCGCAGTTACACAGATACGCAGTATTTT. This translates into CATSSSRSYTDTQYF.

The chain joins TRBV29-1 to TRBJ2-3, with 10 bases that match TRBD2. V lost 6 bases, J lost 4 bases, and 13 bases stayed unmatched. The germline gives CDR1 SQVTM, CDR2 ANQGSEA. The CDR3 covers 16 residues. The CDR3 protein is CSVGGTSAQRADTQYF. CDR3 DNA sequence: TGCAGCGTGGGAGGGACTAGCGCTCAACGGGCAGATACGCAGTATTTT.

The V and J genes are TRBV5-4 and TRBJ1-1; TRBD1 might be the D (5 bases). The CDR3 is 13 amino acids. Germline CDR1 SGHNT, CDR2 YYREEE (reference sequence). Trimming removed 6 bases at V and 5 bases at J, with 14 bases between. The CDR3 region has the DNA TGTGCCAGCAACCAAGACAGTACGACTGAAGCTTTCTTT. Translated, it gives CASNQDSTTEAFF.

In its sample, this clone was seen once. The J gene is TRBJ2-1, the V gene TRBV18, with 9 bases aligning to TRBD2. Germline trimming cut 2 bases from V and 5 bases from J; bases unmatched to any gene: 7. This CDR3 comprises 16 residues. Germline V lookup: CDR1 KGHSH, CDR2 LQKENI. CDR3 nucleotide sequence: TGTGCCAGCTCACCATTTGGTAGCGGGGGCCACAATGAGCAGTTCTTC. Translation: CASSPFGSGGHNEQFF.